Shown below are 25 T cell receptor beta chains from a single sample sequenced in a study of breast tumors, draining lymph nodes, adjacent tissues. TCRdb redid the calling of the multiplex PCR reads with MiXCR, one entry per CDR3 protein. The sample records 290,000 or so distinct CDR3 sequences, about 33% being singletons. Samples came from axillary lymph nodes draining the breast cancer. The material sequenced was axillary lymph node tissue. These receptors all stem from a female donor with breast cancer. Some clones in this sample may be carry-over from other donors' samples.

This clonotype came up many times. The chain is built from TRBV11-2 and TRBJ2-3, with D possibly TRBD1 on 6 matching bases. The V and J ends lost 0 bases and 1 base respectively, with 11 bases between them. The CDR3 extends over 16 amino acids. In germline, CDR1 is SGHAT, CDR2 FQNNGV. Written as DNA, the CDR3 is TGTGCCAGCAGCTTAGAGAACAGGGTGGGCACAGATACGCAGTATTTT. This codes for CASSLENRVGTDTQYF.

This clonotype was seen only a few times. The chain combines TRBV6-6 with TRBJ2-1, with D possibly being TRBD1 (6 bases). CDR1 is MNHNY and CDR2 is SVGAGI in the germline V gene (reference sequence). The ends were cut back, 5 bases at V and 6 bases at J, with 14 bases in the middle. The CDR3 length is 14 residues. The CDR3 nucleotides are TGTGCCAGCAGTGTACCCGGGACACCCAATGAGCAGTTCTTC. Amino acid sequence: CASSVPGTPNEQFF.

This clonotype was counted between two and nine times. A much larger clone sits a single nucleotide away, making a read error possible. The genes are TRBV20-1 and TRBJ1-2; D is unclear. Deletions cut 3 bases from V and 7 bases from J, with 18 bases between. Germline lookup yields CDR1 DFQATT and CDR2 SNEGSKA (reference sequence). The CDR3 covers 14 residues. The CDR3 protein is CSASHPGDSSGYTF. The CDR3, as DNA: TGCAGTGCTAGCCACCCCGGAGATAGCTCTGGCTACACCTTC.

V usage is TRBV7-9 and J usage is TRBJ1-1; 7 bases map to TRBD1. After removal of 5 bases from V and 7 bases from J, the junction contained 7 bases not matched to a gene. The CDR3 runs 13 residues. Germline V gives CDR1 SEHNR, CDR2 FQNEAQ (reference sequence). Here the CDR3 reads CASSPGQWNEAFF. CDR3 bases: TGTGCCAGCAGCCCGGGACAGTGGAATGAAGCTTTCTTT.

In regard to this clonotype: This sequence may be a read error, since a much larger clone differs from it by one base. The chain has TRBV5-1 and TRBJ2-1; the D gene is possibly TRBD2 (5 bases). CDR3 length: 16 amino acids. The V gene's germline CDR1 is SGHRS and CDR2 YFSETQ. Trimming left V 3 bases short and J 3 bases short, with 16 bases between. The CDR3 loop is CASSWGVRLLYNEQFF. CDR3 coding DNA: TGCGCCAGCAGCTGGGGAGTGAGACTCCTCTACAATGAGCAGTTCTTC.

Only one count was recorded for this clonotype. This clone may be a read error of a much larger clone one base away. This chain joins TRBV6-1 and TRBJ1-2; possible D gene TRBD1, 5 bases. CDR1 and CDR2 from the germline V gene are MNHNS and SASEGT. V dropped 5 bases and J dropped 8 bases, with 15 bases sitting between them. The CDR3 contains 13 residues. For the CDR3, the DNA is TGTGCCAGCAGTCAAGGATGGGGGAGGGGCTACACCTTC. It yields the protein CASSQGWGRGYTF.

In its sample, this clonotype was seen many times. V and J are TRBV5-5 and TRBJ1-3; D is perhaps TRBD1 (6 bases). This CDR3 comprises 15 residues. CDR1 is SGHKS, CDR2 YYEKEE, per germline (reference sequence). V was shortened by 7 bases and J by 4 bases, with 18 bases between the two germline ends. This CDR3 is CASGSTTGSGNTIYF. Here the CDR3 DNA reads TGTGCCAGCGGCTCAACAACAGGGTCCGGAAACACCATATATTTT.

This clonotype was observed many times. The gene calls are TRBV30 and TRBJ2-5; D not resolved. Germline V gene lookup returns CDR1 GTSNPN and CDR2 SVGIG (reference sequence). Trimming took 0 bases from V and 5 from J, leaving 7 bases between them. This CDR3 has 12 residues. The CDR3 nucleotides are TGTGCCTGGAGTGTGGGCGTGGAGACCCAGTACTTC. It translates to CAWSVGVETQYF.

In its sample, this clonotype was seen many times. The V call is TRBV7-9, the J call TRBJ2-4, with D possibly being TRBD2 (5 bases). Trimming cost V 1 base and J 0 bases, with 10 bases left between them. The CDR3 totals 16 residues. Germline CDR1 reads SEHNR; CDR2 reads FQNEAQ (reference sequence). The CDR3 DNA follows: TGTGCCAGCAGCTTAGGTGCAGGACTAGCCAAAAACATTCAGTACTTC. Translation: CASSLGAGLAKNIQYF.

This clonotype was seen just once. Because it lacks the conserved phenylalanine or tryptophan at the end, this CDR3 is likely a read error. The DNA is omitted, as the CDR3 cannot be located on it reliably, and the CDR3 follows TCRdb's listing. The chain combines TRBV24-1 with TRBJ2-2; the table's D call, TRBD2, has no DNA check behind it. Termini included, the CDR3 measures 12 amino acids. Germline V gene sequence: CDR1 KGHDR, CDR2 SFDVKD. Here the CDR3 reads CATSDLDRGTLV.

This clonotype was counted many times. J is TRBJ2-5 and V is TRBV29-1; D uncertain. Germline-derived CDR1 and CDR2 are SQVTM and ANQGSEA. Trimming cost V 3 bases and J 5 bases, with 1 base left between them. This CDR3 is built from 9 residues. CDR3 amino acids: CSVDETQYF. CDR3 DNA: TGCAGCGTTGATGAGACCCAGTACTTC. Together with reference TRBV29-1 and TRBJ2-5, the CDR3 gives the full variable domain: SAVISQKPSRDICQRGTSLTIQCQVDSQVTMMFWYRQQPGQSLTLIATANQGSEATYESGFVIDKFPISRPNLTFSTLTVSNMSPEDSSIYLCSVDETQYFGPGTRLLVL.

This clonotype was seen a few times. Just one base apart from a much larger clone, this may be a read error. The chain combines TRBV20-1 with TRBJ1-2, with 9 bases fitting TRBD1. Germline V CDR1 and CDR2: DFQATT, SNEGSKA (reference sequence). This CDR3 spans 12 amino acids. In nucleotides, the CDR3 is TGCAGTGCTCCAAGGACAGGGGATGGCTCCACCTTC. The encoded protein is CSAPRTGDGSTF.

This clonotype was recorded many times. CDR3 region: CATQMTSGSEQYF. In DNA form, the CDR3 reads TGTGCCACCCAGATGACTAGCGGGAGCGAGCAGTACTTC. V usage is TRBV6-1 and J usage is TRBJ2-7, with 12 bases aligning to TRBD2. Germline V lookup: CDR1 MNHNS, CDR2 SASEGT. V was clipped by 10 bases and J by 6 bases; unmatched bases: 7. This CDR3 is 13 amino acids long.

This clonotype came up a few times. Here the CDR3 DNA reads TGTGCCAGTGGACTAGCGGGCACAGATACGCAGTATTTT. Residues: CASGLAGTDTQYF. The chain couples TRBV6-6 to TRBJ2-3, with 10 bases matching TRBD2. Germline CDR1 reads MNHNY; CDR2 reads SVGAGI (reference sequence). The CDR3 covers 13 residues. V was pared by 9 bases and J by 1 base, with 1 base of the junction left unmatched.

The chain joins TRBV28 to TRBJ2-1; tentatively, D is TRBD2 (5 bases). The CDR3 is made up of 11 amino acids. Per the germline V gene, CDR1 is MDHEN and CDR2 is SYDVKM. Trimming took 5 bases from V and 9 from J, leaving 8 bases between them. The CDR3 DNA follows: TGTGCCAGCAGTATCCGGGGTGAGCAGTTCTTC. Translating it yields CASSIRGEQFF.

This clonotype has at least ten counts. The J gene is TRBJ2-2, the V gene TRBV9, with D maybe TRBD1 (5 bases). The CDR3 runs 16 residues. V gave up 4 bases and J gave up 3 bases, with 16 bases separating them. Looked up from germline, CDR1 is SGDLS and CDR2 is YYNGEE. The CDR3 DNA sequence: TGTGCCAGCAGCACAGTCCAAGCAGGGCACACCGGGGAGCTGTTTTTT. Its protein is CASSTVQAGHTGELFF.

At least ten counts were recorded for this clonotype. The J gene is TRBJ2-1, the V gene TRBV19; 8 bases map to TRBD2. The V gene end was trimmed by 1 base and the J gene end by 13 bases; junction bases not matched to a gene: 18. Germline loops: CDR1 LNHDA, CDR2 SQIVND (reference sequence). This CDR3 has 17 amino acids. CDR3 sequence: CASSIGHRGRPYIRQFF. DNA for the CDR3: TGTGCCAGTAGTATAGGGCATCGCGGGAGGCCTTACATACGTCAGTTCTTC.

The chain is built from TRBV29-1 and TRBJ2-7; 10 nucleotides agree with TRBD1. CDR1 and CDR2 (germline): SQVTM, ANQGSEA. CDR3 size: 13 residues. With 8 bases clipped from V and 6 bases from J, the junction kept 10 bases outside the gene matches. The DNA for the CDR3 is TGCAGCTGCCTCGAGGACAGGGGGTCCGAGCAGTACTTC. Protein product: CSCLEDRGSEQYF.

In this sample, this clonotype turned up a few times. The chain carries TRBV27 and TRBJ2-5; the D gene is possibly TRBD1 (6 bases). Germline lookup yields CDR1 MNHEY and CDR2 SMNVEV (reference sequence). V was pared by 3 bases and J by 8 bases, with 16 bases between. The CDR3 covers 14 residues. CDR3 protein: CASSFTDSKRTQYF. The CDR3 nucleotides read TGTGCCAGCAGTTTTACGGACAGCAAGAGAACCCAGTACTTC.

This clonotype showed up many times. J is TRBJ2-2 and V is TRBV4-1, with D unresolved. This CDR3 has 16 amino acids. V was shortened by 0 bases and J by 5 bases, with 13 bases between the two germline ends. CDR1 MGHRA and CDR2 YSYEKL come from the germline V gene. This CDR3 is CASSQDPLSATGELFF. The CDR3 coding sequence is TGCGCCAGCAGCCAAGATCCCCTTAGTGCGACCGGGGAGCTGTTTTTT.

With respect to this clonotype: Given a much more abundant clone one base away, this may be a read error. The rearrangement uses TRBV20-1 and TRBJ1-5; weak D call: TRBD1 (6 bases). The CDR3 length is 14 residues. Germline loops: CDR1 DFQATT, CDR2 SNEGSKA (reference sequence). CDR3 residues: CSARRGLQNPPQHF. In DNA, the CDR3 is TGCAGTGCCAGACGGGGGCTTCAGAATCCGCCCCAGCATTTT.

In its sample, this clonotype was seen many times. The V gene is TRBV20-1, the J gene TRBJ2-5; TRBD2 agrees at 8 bases. J lost 3 bases, V lost 3 bases, and 15 bases had no gene match. Germline loops: CDR1 DFQATT, CDR2 SNEGSKA (reference sequence). The CDR3 has 17 residues. The CDR3 nucleotides are TGCAGTGCTAGTGAGGACTGGAGCGGGAGAAGGGAAGAGACCCAGTACTTC. Protein sequence: CSASEDWSGRREETQYF.

A few counts support this clonotype. This chain connects TRBV28 to TRBJ1-5; perhaps TRBD1 as D (6 bases). The V gene lost 6 bases and the J gene lost 6 bases, with 12 bases spanning the gap. CDR3 length: 13 amino acids. Per germline, CDR1 MDHEN and CDR2 SYDVKM. The CDR3 region is CASSPNRVQPQHF. The CDR3 DNA sequence: TGTGCCAGCAGCCCGAACAGGGTTCAGCCCCAGCATTTT.

This clonotype was counted many times. V is TRBV5-1 and J is TRBJ2-7; D remains unclear. The V end lost 0 bases, the J end lost 3 bases, and 7 bases lay between the germline ends. The germline V gene encodes CDR1 SGHRS and CDR2 YFSETQ. CDR3 length: 13 residues. The CDR3 region is CASSLVPGYEQYF. The CDR3 nucleotides are TGCGCCAGCAGCTTGGTACCAGGCTACGAGCAGTACTTC. The full variable domain, in which reference TRBV5-1 and TRBJ2-7 provide the parts outside the CDR3, is KAGVTQTPRYLIKTRGQQVTLSCSPISGHRSVSWYQQTPGQGLQFLFEYFSETQRNKGNFPGRFSGRQFSNSRSEMNVSTLELGDSALYLCASSLVPGYEQYFGPGTRLTVT.

This clonotype was counted ten times or more. The genes are TRBV20-1 and TRBJ2-7; D gene unclear. The CDR3 sequence is 14 residues long. Germline V gene lookup returns CDR1 DFQATT and CDR2 SNEGSKA (reference sequence). Trimming pared 5 bases from V and 9 bases from J, leaving 23 bases between. The CDR3 reads CSAPVSQSVGVQYF. CDR3 DNA sequence: TGCAGTGCTCCCGTTTCTCAATCGGTGGGTGTGCAGTACTTC.